This T cell receptor (beta chain) was recorded in a study of blood T cell repertoires in COVID-19. Across the whole study: There were acute and convalescent COVID-19 samples, and they came from the United States, Italy and Spain.

This clone has a single count. Using immunoSEQ multiplex PCR, the repertoire was profiled, and TCRdb retains in-frame clones only, with some absent. The data show 300,000 to 350,000 clones, 90% seen once. In Seattle, patients joined the study during active infection and were tracked longitudinally. The CDR3 totals 15 residues. Germline V gene lookup returns CDR1 LNHDA and CDR2 SQIVND (reference sequence). V shed 3 bases and J 5 bases; nucleotides not matched to a gene: 6. The origin of this receptor is a woman in her 30s with COVID-19, enrolled during active disease. The chain carries TRBV19 and TRBJ2-7, with 11 bases that match TRBD2. The sequenced material came from peripheral blood. The CDR3 DNA is TGTGCCAGTAGTATCCGTAGCGGGAGGGGGAACGAGCAGTACTTC. It specifies CASSIRSGRGNEQYF. Supplemented by reference TRBV19 and TRBJ2-7, the full variable domain reads DGGITQSPKYLFRKEGQNVTLSCEQNLNHDAMYWYRQDPGQGLRLIYYSQIVNDFQKGDIAEGYSVSREKKESFPLTVTSAQKNPTAFYLCASSIRSGRGNEQYFGPGTRLTVT.